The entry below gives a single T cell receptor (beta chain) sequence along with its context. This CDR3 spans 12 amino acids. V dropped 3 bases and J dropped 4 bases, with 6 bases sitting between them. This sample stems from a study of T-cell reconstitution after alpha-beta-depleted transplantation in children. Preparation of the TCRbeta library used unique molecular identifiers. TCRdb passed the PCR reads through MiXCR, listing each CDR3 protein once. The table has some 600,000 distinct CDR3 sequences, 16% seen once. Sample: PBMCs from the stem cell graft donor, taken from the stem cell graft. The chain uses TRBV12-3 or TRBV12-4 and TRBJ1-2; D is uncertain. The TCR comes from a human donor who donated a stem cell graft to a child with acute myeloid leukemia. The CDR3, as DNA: TGTGCCAGCAGTTTGGAGCGCTATGGCTACACCTTC. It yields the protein CASSLERYGYTF.